This entry lists 20 T cell receptor beta chains sequenced from one sample in a study of cytotoxic CD8 clonotypes in ibrutinib-treated CLL. Only in-frame clones appear in the TCRdb table, and some are missing; sequencing was by immunoSEQ multiplex PCR. The profile covers fewer than 400,000 clones, with over 60% appearing a single time and roughly 6.8% taken by the ten largest. Sequenced material: PBMCs, taken after 36 months of ibrutinib treatment. The receptor source for this set is a human donor with chronic lymphocytic leukemia.

This rearrangement joins TRBV10-3 to TRBJ2-7, with D possibly TRBD2 on 7 matching bases. The V gene lost 4 bases and the J gene lost 3 bases, with 25 bases spanning the gap. Germline lookup yields CDR1 ENHRY and CDR2 SYGVKD. The CDR3 consists of 18 residues. CDR3 amino acids: CAISAGVGGARSFYEQYF. In nucleotides, the CDR3 is TGTGCCATCAGTGCAGGGGTAGGGGGGGCGCGGTCCTTCTACGAGCAGTACTTC.

The V and J genes are TRBV7-9 and TRBJ2-7; 11 nucleotides match TRBD2. Germline CDR1 reads SEHNR; CDR2 reads FQNEAQ (reference sequence). CDR3 length: 18 amino acids. After removal of 5 bases from V and 3 bases from J, the junction contained 15 bases not matched to a gene. In DNA, the CDR3 is TGTGCCAGCAGCCCAGAACTTATAGCGGGAGGGCCTTTCTACGAGCAGTACTTC. Its translation is CASSPELIAGGPFYEQYF.

The rearrangement links TRBV11-2 to TRBJ2-7; D remains unclear. The CDR3 runs to 14 residues. The V gene's germline CDR1 is SGHAT and CDR2 FQNNGV. V lost 0 bases to trimming and J lost 2 bases, with 8 bases between them. CDR3 nucleotide sequence: TGTGCCAGCAGCTTAGACAGGTATACCTACGAGCAGTACTTC. Encoded protein: CASSLDRYTYEQYF.

The V gene is TRBV4-1, the J gene TRBJ1-1; possible D gene TRBD1, 6 bases. CDR1 and CDR2 (germline): MGHRA, YSYEKL. Between the trimmed V and J ends, which lost 4 bases and 5 bases, there was a span of 20 bases. This CDR3 comprises 16 residues. CDR3 DNA: TGCGCCAGCAGCCCGGGACACCGGTTAGTGTGGACTGAAGCTTTCTTT. Translating gives CASSPGHRLVWTEAFF.

V usage is TRBV19 and J usage is TRBJ2-1; D might be TRBD2 (5 bases). The CDR3 totals 15 residues. The germline V gene encodes CDR1 LNHDA and CDR2 SQIVND (reference sequence). Deletions cut 1 base from V and 0 bases from J, with 7 bases between. The CDR3 spells CASSIVANSYNEQFF. In nucleotides, the CDR3 is TGTGCCAGTAGTATAGTAGCGAACTCCTACAATGAGCAGTTCTTC.

The V and J genes are TRBV7-3 and TRBJ2-1; 8 nucleotides match TRBD1. CDR3 length: 15 amino acids. The ends lost 2 bases at V and 5 bases at J; junction bases unmatched: 5. The germline V gene has CDR1 SGHTA and CDR2 FQGTGA. The CDR3 loop is CASSLGTGGDNEQFF. The CDR3, as DNA: TGTGCCAGCAGCTTAGGGACAGGTGGTGACAATGAGCAGTTCTTC.

V gene TRBV4-3 combines with J gene TRBJ2-7, with 9 bases lining up with TRBD1. J was trimmed by 4 bases and V by 4 bases; bases with no gene match: 8. The CDR3 runs 15 residues. Germline CDR1 LGHNA, CDR2 YSLEER. DNA for the CDR3: TGCGCCAGCAGCCCATCTTTGACAGGGGGGTACGAGCAGTACTTC. This codes for CASSPSLTGGYEQYF.

The chain couples TRBV7-2 to TRBJ2-1, with D possibly being TRBD1 (5 bases). Germline V gene sequence: CDR1 SGHTA, CDR2 FQGNSA. The CDR3 has 14 residues. The germline V and J ends were trimmed by 1 base and 6 bases, with 10 bases remaining between them. CDR3 coding DNA: TGTGCCAGCAGCTTAGGGGCTAGGGGCAATGAGCAGTTCTTC. Its protein is CASSLGARGNEQFF.

Here the CDR3 DNA reads TGTGCCAGCAGCGTAGCTTGGCCAGCGGGCGACAATGAGCAGTTCTTC. As protein: CASSVAWPAGDNEQFF. This chain uses TRBV9 with TRBJ2-1; tentatively, D is TRBD2 (6 bases). The V gene lost 0 bases and the J gene lost 5 bases, with 15 bases spanning the gap. CDR1 and CDR2 (germline): SGDLS, YYNGEE. This CDR3 is 16 amino acids long.

This chain joins TRBV5-1 and TRBJ2-5; D is possibly TRBD1 (5 bases). This CDR3 has 16 residues. Trimming took 1 base from V and 4 from J, leaving 17 bases between them. The germline V gene encodes CDR1 SGHRS and CDR2 YFSETQ. DNA of the CDR3: TGCGCCAGCAGCTTGTATTACAGGCTACGCGGAGAGACCCAGTACTTC. This translates into CASSLYYRLRGETQYF.

In this sample, this clone turned up once. The chain has TRBV7-8 and TRBJ2-3; tentatively, D is TRBD1 or TRBD2 (6 bases each). CDR1 SGHVS and CDR2 FQNEAQ come from the germline V gene. Trimming took 1 base from V and 3 from J, leaving 17 bases between them. The CDR3 consists of 17 residues. CDR3 bases: TGTGCCAGCAGCTTAGTTAGGGGGGCCTTAAAAACAGATACGCAGTATTTT. This encodes CASSLVRGALKTDTQYF.

The genes are TRBV7-6 and TRBJ2-1; no clear D gene. This CDR3 comprises 14 residues. V dropped 0 bases and J dropped 8 bases, with 11 bases sitting between them. The V gene's germline CDR1 is SGHVS and CDR2 FNYEAQ. DNA of the CDR3: TGTGCCAGCAGCTTAGCGCCAGAGGCCCATGAGCAGTTCTTC. Amino acid sequence: CASSLAPEAHEQFF.

The chain employs TRBV9 and TRBJ2-2; D unclear. The CDR3 runs to 14 residues. V was trimmed by 0 bases and J by 1 base, leaving 4 bases between them. Germline V gene data show CDR1 as SGDLS and CDR2 as YYNGEE. DNA of the CDR3: TGTGCCAGCAGCGTAGGGGGGAACACCGGGGAGCTGTTTTTT. Translation: CASSVGGNTGELFF.

The chain combines TRBV2 with TRBJ2-7; a weak D match, TRBD2 (7 bases). The CDR3 spans 14 residues. In germline, CDR1 is SNHLY, CDR2 FYNNEI. Trimming pared 6 bases from V and 4 bases from J, leaving 16 bases between. This chain's CDR3 is CASSLGGARYEQYF. The CDR3 DNA reads as TGTGCCAGCAGCTTGGGGGGGGCTAGATACGAGCAGTACTTC.

The chain links TRBV19 to TRBJ2-7; the match to TRBD1 covers 8 bases. Germline assignment: CDR1 LNHDA and CDR2 SQIVND (reference sequence). V shed 8 bases, J shed 3 bases, and the junction held 6 bases outside the gene matches. The CDR3 is 13 amino acids. CDR3 sequence: CASRADRDYEQYF. The CDR3 DNA sequence: TGTGCCAGTCGGGCGGACAGGGACTACGAGCAGTACTTC.

This clone has just a few counts. The chain recombines TRBV6-1 with TRBJ2-3, with unresolved D. V was cut by 6 bases and J by 0 bases, with 13 bases left in between. Germline CDR1 is MNHNS and CDR2 is SASEGT. The CDR3 is 15 residues long. The CDR3 protein is CASRATITSTDTQYF. Written as DNA, the CDR3 is TGTGCCAGCAGGGCGACGATTACTAGCACAGATACGCAGTATTTT.

The chain recombines TRBV4-3 with TRBJ2-7, with TRBD1 matching over 8 bases. V lost 2 bases, J lost 1 base, and 4 bases stayed unmatched. The CDR3 loop spans 15 amino acids. The germline V gene has CDR1 LGHNA and CDR2 YSLEER. The CDR3 region has the DNA TGCGCCAGCAGCCAACAAGGGACAGGATCCTACGAGCAGTACTTC. Translating gives CASSQQGTGSYEQYF.

This clone has just a few counts. The V call is TRBV6-1, the J call TRBJ2-7, with D possibly TRBD2 on 6 matching bases. Per germline, CDR1 MNHNS and CDR2 SASEGT. V shed 9 bases and J shed 4 bases, with 13 bases lying between them. This CDR3 is 12 amino acids long. This CDR3 reads CASLEGLYEQYF. For the CDR3, the DNA is TGTGCCAGTCTGGAGGGTCTTTACGAGCAGTACTTC.

The J gene is TRBJ2-7, the V gene TRBV29-1; D is perhaps TRBD1 or TRBD2 (5 bases each). V was trimmed by 5 bases and J by 3 bases, leaving 14 bases between them. The CDR3 covers 13 residues. The germline V gene encodes CDR1 SQVTM and CDR2 ANQGSEA. The CDR3 region is CSVLIGDGYEQYF. CDR3 bases: TGCAGCGTTCTAATCGGGGACGGCTACGAGCAGTACTTC.

This chain uses TRBV5-1 with TRBJ1-3; 10 bases are a match to TRBD1. The CDR3 extends over 15 amino acids. Germline assignment: CDR1 SGHRS and CDR2 YFSETQ. V lost 4 bases to trimming and J lost 4 bases; unmatched junction nucleotides: 5. CDR3 sequence reads: CASSPDRGLGNTIYF. The CDR3 bases are TGCGCCAGCAGCCCCGACAGGGGGCTGGGAAACACCATATATTTT.